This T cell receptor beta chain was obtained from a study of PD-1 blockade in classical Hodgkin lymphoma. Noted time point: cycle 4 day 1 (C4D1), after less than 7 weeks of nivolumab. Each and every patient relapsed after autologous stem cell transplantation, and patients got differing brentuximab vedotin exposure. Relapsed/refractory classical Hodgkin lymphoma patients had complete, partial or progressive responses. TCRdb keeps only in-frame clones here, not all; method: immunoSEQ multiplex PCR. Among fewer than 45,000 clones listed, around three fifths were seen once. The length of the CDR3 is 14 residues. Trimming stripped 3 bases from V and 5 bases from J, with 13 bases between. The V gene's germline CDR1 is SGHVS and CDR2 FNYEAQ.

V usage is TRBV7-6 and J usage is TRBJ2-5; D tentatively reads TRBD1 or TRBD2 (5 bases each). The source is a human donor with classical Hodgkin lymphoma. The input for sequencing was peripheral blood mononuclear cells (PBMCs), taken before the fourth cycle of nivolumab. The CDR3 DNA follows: TGTGCCAGCAGCTTGGGGGATGGGGTTGAGACCCAGTACTTC. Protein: CASSLGDGVETQYF.